This record covers a single T cell receptor (beta chain). As handled by the study authors: Reference gene primers were amplified, and this amplification served to estimate nucleated cell counts. The data were produced by immunoSEQ multiplex PCR, yet TCRdb's version contains in-frame clones alone and is incomplete. V and J calls and clone size come straight from that table; D and trimming were deduced from the DNA. This table holds about half a million clones, 70% to 90% found once. The data stem from a study of blood T cell repertoires in COVID-19. Study summary: Sources were T cells, B-cell-depleted T cells, or PBMCs; the material itself was cDNA or gDNA.

Germline loops: CDR1 ENHRY, CDR2 SYGVKD. Trimming cost V 6 bases and J 7 bases, with 16 bases left between them. CDR3 length: 13 amino acids. The source is a human donor in a cohort sampled during active COVID-19. The sequenced material came from peripheral blood. The rearrangement joins TRBV10-3 to TRBJ2-7; a possible D gene is TRBD2 (6 bases). CDR3 DNA sequence: TGTGCCATCAGCGCGGGACTTCCCGGAGAGCAGTACTTC. This gives the protein CAISAGLPGEQYF.